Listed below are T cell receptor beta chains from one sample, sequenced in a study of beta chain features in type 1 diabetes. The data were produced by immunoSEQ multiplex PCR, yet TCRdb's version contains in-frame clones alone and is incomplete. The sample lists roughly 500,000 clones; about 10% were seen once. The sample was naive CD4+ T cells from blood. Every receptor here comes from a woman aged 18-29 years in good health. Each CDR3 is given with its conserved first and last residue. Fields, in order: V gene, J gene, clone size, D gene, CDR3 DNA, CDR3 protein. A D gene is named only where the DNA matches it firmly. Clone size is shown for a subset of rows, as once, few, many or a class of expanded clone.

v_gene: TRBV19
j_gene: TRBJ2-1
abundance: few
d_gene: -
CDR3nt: TGTGCCAGTAGTATAGTTGCCGGTACGCAGTTCTTC
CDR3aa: CASSIVAGTQFF

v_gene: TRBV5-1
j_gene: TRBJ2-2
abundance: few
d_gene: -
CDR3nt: TGCGCCAGCAGCTTGCAACCCGGCACCGGGGAGCTGTTTTTT
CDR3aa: CASSLQPGTGELFF

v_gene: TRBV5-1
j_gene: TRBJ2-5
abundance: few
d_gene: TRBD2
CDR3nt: TGCGCCAGCAGCTTGGGGACTAGCAGTCAAGAGACCCAGTACTTC
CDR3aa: CASSLGTSSQETQYF

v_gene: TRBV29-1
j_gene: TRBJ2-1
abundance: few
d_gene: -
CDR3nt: TGCAGCGTTAATCCCCAGGCGGGACTGCCTTCCTACAATGAGCAGTTCTTC
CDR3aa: CSVNPQAGLPSYNEQFF

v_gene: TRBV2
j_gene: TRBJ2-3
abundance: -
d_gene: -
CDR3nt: TGTGCCAGCAGTGACATCGTGGGCTGGGATACGCAGTATTTT
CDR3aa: CASSDIVGWDTQYF

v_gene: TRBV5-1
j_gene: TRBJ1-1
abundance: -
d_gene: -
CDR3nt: TGCGCCAGCAGCCTGTGGGACGGCATTGAAGCTTTCTTT
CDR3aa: CASSLWDGIEAFF

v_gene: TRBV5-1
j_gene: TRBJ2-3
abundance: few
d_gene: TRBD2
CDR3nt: TGCGCCAGCAGCTTGGATCCAGTAGCGGGAGCGACAGATACGCAGTATTTT
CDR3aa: CASSLDPVAGATDTQYF

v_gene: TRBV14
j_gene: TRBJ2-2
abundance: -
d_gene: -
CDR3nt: TGTGCCAGCAGCCCCCACCTAGCCGGGGAGCTGTTTTTT
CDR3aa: CASSPHLAGELFF

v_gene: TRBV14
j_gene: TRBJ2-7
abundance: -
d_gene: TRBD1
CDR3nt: TGTGCCAGCAGCGAATACAGGGGGCTCTACGAGCAGTACTTC
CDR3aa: CASSEYRGLYEQYF

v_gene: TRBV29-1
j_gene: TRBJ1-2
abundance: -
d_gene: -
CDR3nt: TGCAGCGTTGAGTCCCAGACCCCCTATGGCTACACCTTC
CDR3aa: CSVESQTPYGYTF

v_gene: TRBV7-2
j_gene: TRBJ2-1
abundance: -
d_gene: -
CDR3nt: TGTGCCAGCAGCTTAGCGAGGTTTCAGTTAAGGAATGAGCAGTTCTTC
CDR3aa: CASSLARFQLRNEQFF

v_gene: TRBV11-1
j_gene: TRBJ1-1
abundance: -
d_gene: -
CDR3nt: TGTGCCAGCAGCCGACAGGCGATGAACACTGAAGCTTTCTTT
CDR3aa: CASSRQAMNTEAFF

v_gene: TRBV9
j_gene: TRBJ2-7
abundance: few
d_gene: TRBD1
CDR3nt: TGTGCCAGCAGCCTGTCAGGGGGCTACGACGAGCAGTACTTC
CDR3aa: CASSLSGGYDEQYF

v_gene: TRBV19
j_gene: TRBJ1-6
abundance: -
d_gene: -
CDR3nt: TGTGCCAGTAGGGACACTATAATTCACCCCCTCCACTTT
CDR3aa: CASRDTIIHPLHF

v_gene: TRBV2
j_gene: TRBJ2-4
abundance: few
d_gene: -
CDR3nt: TGTGCCAGCAGTGACCGGACCGCTTCAGAAAACATTCAGTACTTC
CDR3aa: CASSDRTASENIQYF

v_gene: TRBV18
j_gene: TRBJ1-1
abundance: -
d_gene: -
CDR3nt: TGTGCCAGCTCCAGAACGAACACTGAAGCTTTCTTT
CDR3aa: CASSRTNTEAFF

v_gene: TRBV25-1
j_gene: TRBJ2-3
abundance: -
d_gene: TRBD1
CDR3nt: TGTGCCAGCAAAGAGCAGGGGGCTTCAGATACGCAGTATTTT
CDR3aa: CASKEQGASDTQYF

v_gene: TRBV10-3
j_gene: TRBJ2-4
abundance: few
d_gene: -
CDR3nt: TGTGCCATTGTGACCGGGACGGCCTTC
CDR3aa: CAIVTGTAF

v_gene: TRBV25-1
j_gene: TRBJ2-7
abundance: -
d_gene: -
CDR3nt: TGTGCCAGCAGTGACCTTGGGAGGACCGCCTCCTACGAGCAGTACTTC
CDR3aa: CASSDLGRTASYEQYF

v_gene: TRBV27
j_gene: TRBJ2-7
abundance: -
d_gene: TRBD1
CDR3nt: TGTGCCAGCATTTCTACCGGGACAGGGGCCTACGAGCAGTACTTC
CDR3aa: CASISTGTGAYEQYF

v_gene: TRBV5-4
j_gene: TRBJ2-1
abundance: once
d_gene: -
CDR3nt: TGTGCCGTACCACAGGGCCCCCTCTCCTACAATGAGCAGTTCTTC
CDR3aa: CAVPQGPLSYNEQFF

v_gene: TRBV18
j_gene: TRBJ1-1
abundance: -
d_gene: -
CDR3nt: TGTGCCAGCTCACCAGTGTCCTACACTGAAGCTTTCTTT
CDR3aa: CASSPVSYTEAFF

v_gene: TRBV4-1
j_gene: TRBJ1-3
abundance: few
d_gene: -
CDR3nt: TGCGCCAGCAGCCATCCCGGGACAAGTAGAAACACCATATATTTT
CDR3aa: CASSHPGTSRNTIYF

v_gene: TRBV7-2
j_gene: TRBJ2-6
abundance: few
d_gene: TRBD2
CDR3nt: TGTGCCAGCAGCTTCCCGGGAGGTGGGGCCAACGTCCTGACTTTC
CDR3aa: CASSFPGGGANVLTF

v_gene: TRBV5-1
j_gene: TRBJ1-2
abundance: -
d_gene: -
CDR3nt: TGCGCCAGCAGGGAGGTCCCCATGGACTATGGCTACACCTTC
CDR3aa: CASREVPMDYGYTF

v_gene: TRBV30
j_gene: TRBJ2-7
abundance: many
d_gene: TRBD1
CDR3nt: TGTGCCTGGAGTGTAGGTCAGGGGGCCTACGAGCAGTACTTC
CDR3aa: CAWSVGQGAYEQYF

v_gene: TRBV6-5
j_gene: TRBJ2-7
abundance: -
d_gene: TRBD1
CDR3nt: TGTGCCAGCAGACCGGGACAGAACTACGAGCAGTACTTC
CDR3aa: CASRPGQNYEQYF

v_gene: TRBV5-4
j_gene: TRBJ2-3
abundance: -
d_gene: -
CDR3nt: TGTGCCAGCAGCTTGAAGACTTTACCTAGCACAGATACGCAGTATTTT
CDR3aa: CASSLKTLPSTDTQYF

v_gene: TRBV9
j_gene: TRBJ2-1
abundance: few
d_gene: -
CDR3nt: TGTGCCAGCAGCGTCGGAGGGCGACAGGGTCTCGGTGAGCAGTTCTTC
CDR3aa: CASSVGGRQGLGEQFF

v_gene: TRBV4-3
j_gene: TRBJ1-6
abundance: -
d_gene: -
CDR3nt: TGCGCCAGCAGCCAAGAAGGGCAGATCTCTTCACCCCTCCACTTT
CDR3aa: CASSQEGQISSPLHF

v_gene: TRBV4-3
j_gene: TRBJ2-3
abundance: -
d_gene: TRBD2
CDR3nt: TGCGCCAGCAGCCAAGATCTCGCTAGCGGGAGGGATACGCAGTATTTT
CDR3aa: CASSQDLASGRDTQYF

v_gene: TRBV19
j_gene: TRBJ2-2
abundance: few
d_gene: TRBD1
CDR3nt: TGTGCCAGCAGTATGGACAGGGTCGGGGAGCTGTTTTTT
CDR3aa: CASSMDRVGELFF

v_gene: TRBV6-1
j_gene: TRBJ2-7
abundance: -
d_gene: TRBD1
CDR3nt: TGTGCCAGCAGTACCCGACAGGGCGCCTACGAGCAGTACTTC
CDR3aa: CASSTRQGAYEQYF

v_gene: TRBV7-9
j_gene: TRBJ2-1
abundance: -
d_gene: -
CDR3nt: TGTGCCAGCAGCACCCGGACAGAACCGTTCTTC
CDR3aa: CASSTRTEPFF

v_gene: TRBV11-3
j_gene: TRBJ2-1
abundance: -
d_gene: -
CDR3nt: TGTGCCAGCAGCAAATGGAGCAATGAGCAGTTCTTC
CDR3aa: CASSKWSNEQFF

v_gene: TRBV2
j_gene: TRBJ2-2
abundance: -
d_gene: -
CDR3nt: TGTGCCAGCAGGGACAGCGGGGAGCTGTTTTTT
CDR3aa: CASRDSGELFF

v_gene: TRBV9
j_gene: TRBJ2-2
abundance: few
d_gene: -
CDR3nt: TGTGCCAGCAGCGTAGCGGGGGTGAACACCGGGGAGCTGTTTTTT
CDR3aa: CASSVAGVNTGELFF

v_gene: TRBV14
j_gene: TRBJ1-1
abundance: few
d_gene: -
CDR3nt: TGTGCCAGCAGCCAAGAAGTGTATTCTGAAGCTTTCTTT
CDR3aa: CASSQEVYSEAFF

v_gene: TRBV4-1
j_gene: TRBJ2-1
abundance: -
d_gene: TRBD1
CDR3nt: TGCGCCAGCAGCCAAGCAGGGGGCGACTACAATGAGCAGTTCTTC
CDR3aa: CASSQAGGDYNEQFF

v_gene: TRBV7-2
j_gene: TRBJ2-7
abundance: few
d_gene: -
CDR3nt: TGTGCCAGCACCATTGGAGCAGGTGGGCCCTACGAGCAGTACTTC
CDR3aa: CASTIGAGGPYEQYF

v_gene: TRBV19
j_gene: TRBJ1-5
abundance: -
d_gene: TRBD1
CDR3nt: TGTGCCAGTAGTTCTGACAGGGGTCAGCCCCAGCATTTT
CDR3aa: CASSSDRGQPQHF